The rows below give T cell receptor beta chains drawn from one sample of a study of blood T cell repertoires in COVID-19. Using immunoSEQ multiplex PCR, the repertoire was profiled, and TCRdb retains in-frame clones only, with some absent. The sample includes about 80,000 clones, around 82% of them seen just once. Sequencing was carried out using peripheral blood. These receptor sequences come from a human donor in a cohort sampled during active COVID-19. CDR3s include the opening cysteine and the closing phenylalanine or tryptophan. The D gene is left open where the match is weak. Clone size is not always given. Where it is, it says once, few, many or a class for expanded clones.

>.|.|TRBV29-1|TRBJ1-2
TGCAGCGTTGGGCAGGGAGGTGGTAACTATGGCTACACCTTC
CSVGQGGGNYGYTF
>TRBD2|.|TRBV5-1|TRBJ2-3
TGCGCCAGCAGCTTGGCGGGGGGGAGCACAGATACGCAGTATTTT
CASSLAGGSTDTQYF
>TRBD1|.|TRBV5-1|TRBJ1-4
TGCGCCAGCAGGACAGGGCGGCCCTTTGAAAAACTGTTTTTT
CASRTGRPFEKLFF
>.|.|TRBV2|TRBJ2-7
TGTGCCAGCAGTGAGCGACAGGCCCTATCTTACGAGCAGTACTTC
CASSERQALSYEQYF
>TRBD1|.|TRBV5-1|TRBJ2-7
TGCGCCAGCAGCCTTACAGGGGATTACGAGCAGTACTTC
CASSLTGDYEQYF
>TRBD1|few|TRBV6-5|TRBJ2-2
TGTGCCAGCGAAGGGGGACAGGCCCAGTCCGGGGAGCTGTTTTTT
CASEGGQAQSGELFF
>TRBD1|.|TRBV5-8|TRBJ2-7
TGTGCCAGCAGCTCGGGACAGGGGTACGAGCAGTACTTC
CASSSGQGYEQYF
>.|once|TRBV7-7|TRBJ2-5
TGTGCTAGCAGCTTAGTTGTCAGAGAGACCCAGTACTTC
CASSLVVRETQYF
>.|.|TRBV20-1|TRBJ2-7
TGCAGTGCTATACAGGGCTACGAGCAGTACTTC
CSAIQGYEQYF
>TRBD1|.|TRBV29-1|TRBJ1-4
TGCAGCGTCGTCGCCAGGGGGAGTGAAAAACTGTTTTTT
CSVVARGSEKLFF
>.|.|TRBV14|TRBJ2-1
TGTGCCAGCAGCCGAGAGGTGAGCGACGGTTACAATGAGCAGTTCTTC
CASSREVSDGYNEQFF
>.|.|TRBV5-8|TRBJ1-6
TGTGCCAGCAGGACTACAGGGTTCGGTTCACCCCTCCACTTT
CASRTTGFGSPLHF
>.|.|TRBV6-1|TRBJ2-1
TGTGCCAGCAGTGAACGGCAGGGGCCCTACAATGAGCAGTTCTTC
CASSERQGPYNEQFF
>.|.|TRBV7-2|TRBJ2-7
TGTGCCAGCAGGACGGGTTCCTACGAGCAGTACTTC
CASRTGSYEQYF
>.|few|TRBV7-9|TRBJ1-2
TGTGCCAGCTCGTCCCAAGTGCGGGGGGCGGGCGGCTACACCTTC
CASSSQVRGAGGYTF
>.|.|TRBV10-3|TRBJ1-1
TGTGCCATCAGTGAGTTCTCGAGGGAAGAAGCTTTCTTT
CAISEFSREEAFF
>.|.|TRBV28|TRBJ1-3
TGTGCCAGCAGGGCCGCTCAGGGGAGCCGCTCTGGAAACACCATATATTTT
CASRAAQGSRSGNTIYF
>.|.|TRBV19|TRBJ2-3
TGTGCCAGTAGTTTCGGGACAGATACGCAGTATTTT
CASSFGTDTQYF
>TRBD1|.|TRBV18|TRBJ1-3
TGTGCCAGCTCACCAAGACAGGGGGCTACTGGAAACACCATATATTTT
CASSPRQGATGNTIYF
>TRBD2|.|TRBV19|TRBJ2-3
TGTGCCAGTAGTGGCTCGAGGAGCGGGGGGACCCCTAGCACAGATACGCAGTATTTT
CASSGSRSGGTPSTDTQYF
>.|once|TRBV15|TRBJ2-7
TGTGCCACCAGCAGAGCCAGGGCCTACGAGCAGTACTTC
CATSRARAYEQYF
>TRBD1|.|TRBV18|TRBJ2-7
TGTGCCTCCCTCAAGGGACAGGGTAACGCCGAGCAGTACTTC
CASLKGQGNAEQYF